A selection of T cell receptor beta chains follows, all from one sample in a study of T cell responses to AZD1222 COVID-19 vaccine. Profiling relied on immunoSEQ multiplex PCR, and the TCRdb table lists in-frame clones only, not all of them. The sample holds 100,000 to 150,000 clones, approximately 90% seen once. The starting material was peripheral blood, obtained on day 0 of AZD1222 vaccination. These receptors were obtained from an adult in good health. The CDR3 runs from the conserved cysteine through the conserved F or W. A D gene is named only where the DNA matches it firmly. Only some rows state a clone size, as once, few, many or a class for expanded clones.

.,TRBJ1-4,.,TRBV6-5,CASSYSTVHREKLFF,TGTGCCAGCAGTTACTCGACGGTTCACAGGGAAAAACTGTTTTTT
.,TRBJ2-3,.,TRBV14,CASSQDRLGTQYF,TGTGCCAGCAGCCAAGATCGGTTAGGTACGCAGTATTTT
.,TRBJ2-3,TRBD2,TRBV28,CASRDGAGGPVDTQYF,TGTGCCAGCAGGGACGGAGCGGGGGGGCCGGTAGATACGCAGTATTTT
.,TRBJ1-5,TRBD1,TRBV6-6,CASSPGTGGTQPQHF,TGTGCCAGCAGCCCCGGGACAGGTGGTACTCAGCCCCAGCATTTT
.,TRBJ2-2,.,TRBV9,CASSVPLAGRDSNTGELFF,TGTGCCAGCAGCGTACCCTTGGCGGGACGAGACTCGAACACCGGGGAGCTGTTTTTT
.,TRBJ2-1,.,TRBV27,CASSSRGAGQVYNEQFF,TGTGCCAGCAGTAGTAGGGGGGCGGGGCAGGTTTACAATGAGCAGTTCTTC
once,TRBJ2-6,.,TRBV7-2,CASSLAVGGLGSGANVLTF,TGTGCCAGCAGCTTAGCCGTGGGGGGCTTAGGCTCTGGGGCCAACGTCCTGACTTTC
.,TRBJ1-5,.,TRBV5-1,CASSFRGGQGQPQHF,TGCGCCAGCAGCTTTCGAGGGGGGCAAGGACAGCCCCAGCATTTT
once,TRBJ1-2,.,TRBV24-1,CATSDSKVEGYTF,TGTGCCACCAGTGATTCCAAAGTGGAGGGCTACACCTTC
few,TRBJ2-7,TRBD1,TRBV10-3,CAISRGQGRHEQYF,TGTGCCATCAGCCGGGGACAGGGCCGCCACGAGCAGTACTTC
.,TRBJ2-5,TRBD2,TRBV11-2,CASSFLAGGQETQYF,TGTGCCAGCAGCTTCCTAGCGGGGGGACAAGAGACCCAGTACTTC
.,TRBJ2-5,TRBD2,TRBV10-3,CAISEGTSGGALWETQYF,TGTGCCATCAGTGAAGGGACTAGCGGGGGGGCTTTATGGGAGACCCAGTACTTC
.,TRBJ2-2,.,TRBV11-1,CASSLLRGSNTGELFF,TGTGCCAGCAGCTTACTTCGGGGATCGAACACCGGGGAGCTGTTTTTT
once,TRBJ2-1,.,TRBV24-1,CATNPGDKGRSEQFF,TGTGCCACCAACCCCGGGGACAAGGGACGGAGTGAGCAGTTCTTC
.,TRBJ2-7,.,TRBV28,CASSYGAPYEQYF,TGTGCCAGCAGTTACGGCGCGCCCTACGAGCAGTACTTC
.,TRBJ1-6,TRBD1,TRBV19,CASSPTIGGQGTAPLHF,TGTGCCAGTAGTCCCACGATAGGAGGACAGGGAACAGCACCCCTCCACTTT
once,TRBJ2-7,.,TRBV15,CATGAGTKTYEQYF,TGTGCCACCGGGGCGGGGACAAAAACCTACGAGCAGTACTTC
.,TRBJ1-4,.,TRBV19,CASAGYEKLFF,TGTGCCAGTGCGGGTTACGAAAAACTGTTTTTT
.,TRBJ1-2,.,TRBV5-1,CASSIGTAGYGYTF,TGCGCCAGCAGCATTGGGACCGCGGGCTATGGCTACACCTTC
.,TRBJ2-2,.,TRBV19,CASSILPANTGELFF,TGTGCCAGTAGTATCTTGCCAGCGAACACCGGGGAGCTGTTTTTT
.,TRBJ1-1,.,TRBV3-1/TRBV3-2,CASSQDAVNTEAFF,TGTGCCAGCAGCCAGGATGCCGTGAACACTGAAGCTTTCTTT
.,TRBJ1-3,.,TRBV6-5,CASSSGTGGNTIYF,TGTGCCAGCAGTTCCGGGACTGGGGGAAACACCATATATTTT
.,TRBJ1-6,.,TRBV4-3,CASSQDLRNPPGPNSPLHF,TGCGCCAGCAGCCAAGATCTGAGGAATCCGCCAGGGCCAAATTCACCCCTCCACTTT
.,TRBJ1-6,.,TRBV3-1/TRBV3-2,CASSQGRRNSPLHF,TGTGCCAGCAGCCAAGGGAGGCGTAATTCACCCCTCCACTTT
.,TRBJ1-1,.,TRBV27,CASSLSTGQNTEAFF,TGTGCCAGCAGTTTATCGACTGGGCAGAACACTGAAGCTTTCTTT
.,TRBJ1-4,.,TRBV30,CAWSGEKLFF,TGTGCCTGGAGTGGGGAAAAACTGTTTTTT
once,TRBJ1-4,TRBD1,TRBV5-6,CASSPRTGGNEKLFF,TGTGCCAGCAGCCCCCGGACAGGGGGCAATGAAAAACTGTTTTTT
.,TRBJ2-1,TRBD1,TRBV15,CATSSRDRGLDEQFF,TGTGCCACCAGCAGCCGGGACAGGGGGCTGGATGAGCAGTTCTTC
.,TRBJ2-2,.,TRBV9,CASSVTTGLNTGELFF,TGTGCCAGCAGCGTAACCACGGGACTGAACACCGGGGAGCTGTTTTTT
once,TRBJ1-1,.,TRBV6-5,CASSQRLTNTEAFF,TGTGCCAGCAGCCAAAGGCTGACGAACACTGAAGCTTTCTTT
.,TRBJ1-3,.,TRBV9,CASSVTWDTGNTIYF,TGTGCCAGCAGCGTGACCTGGGACACTGGAAACACCATATATTTT
.,TRBJ1-1,TRBD1,TRBV7-2,CASSFRGRVTEAFF,TGTGCCAGCAGCTTCAGGGGGCGGGTCACTGAAGCTTTCTTT